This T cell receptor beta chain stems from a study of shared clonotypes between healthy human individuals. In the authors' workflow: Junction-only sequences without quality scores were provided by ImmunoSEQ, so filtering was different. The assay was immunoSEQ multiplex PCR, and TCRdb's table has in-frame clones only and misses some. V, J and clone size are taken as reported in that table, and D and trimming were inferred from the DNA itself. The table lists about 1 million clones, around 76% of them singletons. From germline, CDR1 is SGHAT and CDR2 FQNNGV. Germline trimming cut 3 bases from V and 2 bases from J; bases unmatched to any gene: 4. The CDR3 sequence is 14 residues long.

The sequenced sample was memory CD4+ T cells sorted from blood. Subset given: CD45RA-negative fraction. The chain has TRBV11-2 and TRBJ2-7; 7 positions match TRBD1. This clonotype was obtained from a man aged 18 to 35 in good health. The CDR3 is CASSLRQGAYEQYF. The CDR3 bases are TGTGCCAGCAGCTTGAGACAGGGAGCCTACGAGCAGTACTTC.